The clone carrying this T cell receptor (beta chain) was observed at least ten times. The CDR3 has 14 amino acids. V was clipped by 10 bases and J by 4 bases; unmatched bases: 9. The sample is drawn from a study of human T cells and chemical hapten exposure. Time point indicated: pre-sensitization, week 0. The treatment denotes: therapeutic diphenylcyclopropenone sensitization with weekly scalp DPC. TCRdb independently ran MiXCR on the RACE reads; one entry per CDR3 protein. The sample carries 300,000 to 450,000 distinct CDR3 sequences, 4% to 6% recorded once. This TCR came from a woman in her fifties or sixties with alopecia areata. Some clones in this sample may be carry-over from other donors' samples. The rearrangement links TRBV12-3 or TRBV12-4 to TRBJ2-5; 10 bases are a match to TRBD1. This specimen consisted of whole blood, obtained in connection with sensitization to the hapten diphenylcyclopropenone (DPC). CDR3 sequence: CATGRTGGSETQYF. Here the CDR3 DNA reads TGTGCCACGGGCCGGACAGGGGGTTCAGAGACCCAGTACTTC.